Listed here are 9 T cell receptor beta chains from one sample, sequenced in a study of blood T cell repertoires in COVID-19. TCRdb's copy holds only in-frame clones and misses some; the assay was immunoSEQ multiplex PCR. In the table there are about 370,000 clones, roughly nine tenths of which are singletons. Sequencing used PBMCs or T cells enriched from blood (not recorded which). The receptors come from a man younger than 35 who had recovered from COVID-19.

The DNA of the CDR3 is TGCGCCAGCAGCCCCCCCGAGGGCGGAACCTACGAGCAGTACTTC. Translation: CASSPPEGGTYEQYF. The chain is built from TRBV5-1 and TRBJ2-7, with a tentative D call TRBD2 (5 bases). Germline CDR1 SGHRS, CDR2 YFSETQ. V shed 4 bases and J shed 2 bases, with 16 bases lying between them. CDR3 size: 15 residues.

This clone has just one count. The chain's CDR3 is CASSRGHVKEQYF. For the CDR3, the DNA is TGTGCCAGCAGTAGGGGTCATGTTAAGGAGCAGTACTTC. This chain joins TRBV27 and TRBJ2-7, with D possibly TRBD1 on 5 matching bases. V was shortened by 5 bases and J by 7 bases, with 15 bases between the two germline ends. The germline V gene encodes CDR1 MNHEY and CDR2 SMNVEV (reference sequence). CDR3 size: 13 residues.

The chain recombines TRBV7-4 with TRBJ2-1; 9 bases are shared with TRBD2. After removal of 8 bases from V and 6 bases from J, the junction contained 14 bases not matched to a gene. The CDR3 is 16 residues long. Per germline, CDR1 SGHVT and CDR2 SQSDAQ. The CDR3 spells CASGEEASGVSNEQFF. The CDR3 DNA follows: TGTGCCAGCGGTGAGGAGGCTAGCGGGGTGAGCAATGAGCAGTTCTTC.

This sequence joins TRBV20-1 and TRBJ2-1; 12 bases line up with TRBD2. V shed 3 bases and J 10 bases; nucleotides not matched to a gene: 10. The CDR3 is made up of 15 amino acids. Per the germline V gene, CDR1 is DFQATT and CDR2 is SNEGSKA (reference sequence). The chain's CDR3 is CSASRRLAGGLEQFF. CDR3 coding DNA: TGCAGTGCTAGTCGTCGGCTAGCGGGGGGGCTGGAGCAGTTCTTC.

V gene TRBV4-1 combines with J gene TRBJ1-3; D gene unclear. CDR1 is MGHRA and CDR2 is YSYEKL in the germline V gene. Trimming cost V 4 bases and J 0 bases, with 13 bases left between them. The CDR3 covers 16 residues. Here the CDR3 reads CASSPQRASSGNTIYF. DNA of the CDR3: TGCGCCAGCAGCCCGCAGCGGGCTAGCTCTGGAAACACCATATATTTT.

The chain uses TRBV10-3 and TRBJ2-1; TRBD1 aligns across 9 bases. The V gene's germline CDR1 is ENHRY and CDR2 SYGVKD. V trimming: 10 bases; J trimming: 8 bases; junction bases outside the gene matches: 6. The CDR3 has 12 amino acids. Written as DNA, the CDR3 is TGTGCCACTTCCGGGACAGGGTATGAGCAGTTCTTC. The encoded protein is CATSGTGYEQFF.

The CDR3 is CASSLDRWSNSGNTIYF. CDR3 coding DNA: TGTGCCAGCAGCTTGGACAGGTGGTCAAACTCTGGAAACACCATATATTTT. The V and J genes are TRBV5-5 and TRBJ1-3; perhaps TRBD1 as D (5 bases). Germline loops: CDR1 SGHKS, CDR2 YYEKEE (reference sequence). This CDR3 comprises 17 residues. V was pared by 0 bases and J by 0 bases, with 13 bases between.

The rearrangement links TRBV11-1 to TRBJ2-1; the match to TRBD1 covers 9 bases. Germline-derived CDR1 and CDR2 are SGHAT and FQDESV (reference sequence). The CDR3 runs 12 residues. Losses at the gene ends were 3 bases for V and 10 bases for J; bases not matched to a gene: 1. DNA for the CDR3: TGTGCCAGCAGCTTCGGACAGGGGGAGCAGTTCTTC. Its protein is CASSFGQGEQFF. The whole variable domain, filled in from reference TRBV11-1 and TRBJ2-1, reads EAEVAQSPRYKITEKSQAVAFWCDPISGHATLYWYRQILGQGPELLVQFQDESVVDDSQLPKDRFSAERLKGVDSTLKIQPAELGDSAMYLCASSFGQGEQFFGPGTRLTVL.

In the case of this clone: The junction shows a germline mismatch at one end, possibly a read error. This chain connects TRBV6-1 to TRBJ1-2; 8 bases agree with TRBD1. The CDR3 covers 16 residues. Germline-derived CDR1 and CDR2 are MNHNS and SASEGT. The CDR3 loop is CASNEGTGPILLGYTF. CDR3 coding DNA: TGTGCCAGCAATGAAGGGACAGGCCCCATTTTGTTGGGCTACACCTTC.